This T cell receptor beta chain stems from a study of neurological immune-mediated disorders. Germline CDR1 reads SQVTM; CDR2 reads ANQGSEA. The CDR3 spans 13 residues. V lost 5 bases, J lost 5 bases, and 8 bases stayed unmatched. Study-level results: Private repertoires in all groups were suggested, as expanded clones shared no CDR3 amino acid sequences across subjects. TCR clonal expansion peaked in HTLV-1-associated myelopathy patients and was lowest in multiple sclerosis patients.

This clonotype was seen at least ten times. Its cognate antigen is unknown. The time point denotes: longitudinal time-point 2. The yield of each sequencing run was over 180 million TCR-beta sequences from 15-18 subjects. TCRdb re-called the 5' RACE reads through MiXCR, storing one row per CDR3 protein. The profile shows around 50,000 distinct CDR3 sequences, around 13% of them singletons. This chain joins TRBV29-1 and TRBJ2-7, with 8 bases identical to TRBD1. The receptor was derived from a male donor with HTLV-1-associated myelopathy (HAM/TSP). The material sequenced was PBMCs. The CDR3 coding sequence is TGCAGCGTTTCTCGGACAGGGAGGCACGAGCAGTACTTC. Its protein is CSVSRTGRHEQYF.